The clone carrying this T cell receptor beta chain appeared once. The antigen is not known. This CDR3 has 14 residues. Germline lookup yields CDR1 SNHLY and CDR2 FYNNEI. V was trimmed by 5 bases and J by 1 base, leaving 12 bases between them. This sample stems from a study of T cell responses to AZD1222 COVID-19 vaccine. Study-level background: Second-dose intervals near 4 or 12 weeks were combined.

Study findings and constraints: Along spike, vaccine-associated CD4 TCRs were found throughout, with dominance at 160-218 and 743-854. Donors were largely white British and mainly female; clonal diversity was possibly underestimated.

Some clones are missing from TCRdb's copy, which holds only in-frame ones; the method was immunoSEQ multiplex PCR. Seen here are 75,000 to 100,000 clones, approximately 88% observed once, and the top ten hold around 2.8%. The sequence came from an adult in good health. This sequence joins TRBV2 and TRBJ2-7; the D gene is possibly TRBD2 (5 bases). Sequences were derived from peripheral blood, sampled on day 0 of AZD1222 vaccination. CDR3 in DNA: TGTGCCAGCAGTAAGGCGGGTGGGTCCTACGAGCAGTACTTC. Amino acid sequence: CASSKAGGSYEQYF.